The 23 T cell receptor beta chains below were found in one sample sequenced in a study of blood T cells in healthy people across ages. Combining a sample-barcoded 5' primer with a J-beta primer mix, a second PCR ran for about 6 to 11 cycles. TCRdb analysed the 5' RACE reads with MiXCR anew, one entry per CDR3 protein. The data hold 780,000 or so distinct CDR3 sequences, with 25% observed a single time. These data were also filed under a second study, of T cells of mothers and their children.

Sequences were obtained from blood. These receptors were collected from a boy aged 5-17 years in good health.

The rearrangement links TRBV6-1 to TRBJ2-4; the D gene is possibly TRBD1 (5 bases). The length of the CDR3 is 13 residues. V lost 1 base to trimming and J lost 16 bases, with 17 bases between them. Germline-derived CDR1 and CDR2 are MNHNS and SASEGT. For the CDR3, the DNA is TGTGCCAGCAGTGAAGGGACCAGGACACCCCAATACTTC. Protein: CASSEGTRTPQYF.

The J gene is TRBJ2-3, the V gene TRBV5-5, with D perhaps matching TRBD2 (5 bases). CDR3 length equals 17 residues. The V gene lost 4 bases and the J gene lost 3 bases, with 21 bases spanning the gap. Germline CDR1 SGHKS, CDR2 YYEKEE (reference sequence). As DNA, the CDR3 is TGTGCCAGCAGCCGCCCCGGTGGGTTTTGGGAGACAGATACGCAGTATTTT. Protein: CASSRPGGFWETDTQYF.

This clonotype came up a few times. DNA for the CDR3: TGTGCCAGCAGCCAAGTGGGGTTCAGTATGGGAGGGTACGAGCAGTACTTC. Translated, it gives CASSQVGFSMGGYEQYF. The chain has TRBV4-2 and TRBJ2-7; 7 positions agree with TRBD2. The CDR3 extends over 17 amino acids. V dropped 1 base and J dropped 4; count of bases not matched to a gene: 13. The germline V gene has CDR1 LGHNA and CDR2 YNFKEQ.

The CDR3 loop is CSAASISYEQYF. The CDR3 DNA reads as TGCAGTGCTGCTAGTATATCCTACGAGCAGTACTTC. J is TRBJ2-7 and V is TRBV20-1; D not certain. With 5 bases removed from V and 1 base from J, the gap between germline ends came to 9 bases. The V gene's germline CDR1 is DFQATT and CDR2 SNEGSKA (reference sequence). There are 12 residues in the CDR3.

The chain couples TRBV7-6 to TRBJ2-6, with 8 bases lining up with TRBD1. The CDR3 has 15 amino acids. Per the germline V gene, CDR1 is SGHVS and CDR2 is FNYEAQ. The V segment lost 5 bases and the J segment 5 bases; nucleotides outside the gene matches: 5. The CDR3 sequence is CASSGTGGWANVLTF. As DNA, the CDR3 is TGTGCCAGCAGCGGCACAGGGGGATGGGCCAACGTCCTGACTTTC.

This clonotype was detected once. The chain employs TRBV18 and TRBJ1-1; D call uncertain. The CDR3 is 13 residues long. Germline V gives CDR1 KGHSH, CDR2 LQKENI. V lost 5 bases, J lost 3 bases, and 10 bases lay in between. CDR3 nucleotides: TGTGCCAGCTCATCAGCTAAGGACACTGAAGCTTTCTTT. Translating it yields CASSSAKDTEAFF.

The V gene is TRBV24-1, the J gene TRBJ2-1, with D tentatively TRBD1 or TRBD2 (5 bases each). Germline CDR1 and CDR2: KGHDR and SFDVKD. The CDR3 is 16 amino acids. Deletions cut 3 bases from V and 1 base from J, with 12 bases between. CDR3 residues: CATSDARGISYNEQFF. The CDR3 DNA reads TGTGCCACCAGTGATGCCCGGGGCATTTCCTACAATGAGCAGTTCTTC.

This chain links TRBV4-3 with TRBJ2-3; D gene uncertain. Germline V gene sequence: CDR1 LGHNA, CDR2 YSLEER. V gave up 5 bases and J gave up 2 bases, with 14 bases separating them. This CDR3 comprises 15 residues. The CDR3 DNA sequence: TGCGCCAGCAGCGAAGGCCGGACCGACACAGATACGCAGTATTTT. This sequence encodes CASSEGRTDTDTQYF.

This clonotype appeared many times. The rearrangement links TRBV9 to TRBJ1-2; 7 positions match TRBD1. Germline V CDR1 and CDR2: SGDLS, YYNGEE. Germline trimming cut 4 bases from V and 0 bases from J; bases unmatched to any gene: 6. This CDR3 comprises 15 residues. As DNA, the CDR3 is TGTGCCAGCAGCCCGGGACAGCGTGCTAACTATGGCTACACCTTC. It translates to CASSPGQRANYGYTF. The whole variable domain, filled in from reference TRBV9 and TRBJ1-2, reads DSGVTQTPKHLITATGQRVTLRCSPRSGDLSVYWYQQSLDQGLQFLIQYYNGEERAKGNILERFSAQQFPDLHSELNLSSLELGDSALYFCASSPGQRANYGYTFGSGTRLTVV.

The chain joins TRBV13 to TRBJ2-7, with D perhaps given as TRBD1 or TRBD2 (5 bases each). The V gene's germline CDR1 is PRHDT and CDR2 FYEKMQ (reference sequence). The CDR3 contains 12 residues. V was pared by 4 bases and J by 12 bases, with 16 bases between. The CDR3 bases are TGTGCCAGCAGCTCCCCCGGGACCGCCTTGTACTTC. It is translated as CASSSPGTALYF.

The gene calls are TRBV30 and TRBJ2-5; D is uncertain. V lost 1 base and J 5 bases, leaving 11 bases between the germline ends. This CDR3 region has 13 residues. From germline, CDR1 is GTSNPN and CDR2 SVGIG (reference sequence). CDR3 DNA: TGTGCCTGGAGTGACCAGCTCGGGGAGACCCAGTACTTC. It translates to CAWSDQLGETQYF.

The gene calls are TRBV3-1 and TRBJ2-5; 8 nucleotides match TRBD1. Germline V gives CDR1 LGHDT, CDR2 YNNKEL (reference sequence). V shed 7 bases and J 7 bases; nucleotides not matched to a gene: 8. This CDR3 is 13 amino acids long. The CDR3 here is CASTDRAKGTQYF. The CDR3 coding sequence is TGTGCCAGCACGGACAGGGCCAAGGGGACCCAGTACTTC.

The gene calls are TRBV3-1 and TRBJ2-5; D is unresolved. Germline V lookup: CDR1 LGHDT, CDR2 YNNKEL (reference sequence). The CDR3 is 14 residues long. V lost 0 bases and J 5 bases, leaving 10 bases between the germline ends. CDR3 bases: TGTGCCAGCAGCCAAGAAGGTGGCCGGGAGACCCAGTACTTC. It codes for CASSQEGGRETQYF.

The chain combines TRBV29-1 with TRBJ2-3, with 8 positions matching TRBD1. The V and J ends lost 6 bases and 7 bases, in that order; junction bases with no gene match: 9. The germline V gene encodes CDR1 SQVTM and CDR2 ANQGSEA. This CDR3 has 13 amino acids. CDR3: CSVNRDRLNTQYF. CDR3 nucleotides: TGCAGCGTAAACCGGGACAGGCTCAATACGCAGTATTTT.

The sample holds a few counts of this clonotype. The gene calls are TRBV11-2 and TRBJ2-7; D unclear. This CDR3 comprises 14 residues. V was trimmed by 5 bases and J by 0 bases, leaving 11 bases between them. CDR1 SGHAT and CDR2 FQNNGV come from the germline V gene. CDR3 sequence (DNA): TGTGCCAGCAGCGTGACCAGGAGCTCCTACGAGCAGTACTTC. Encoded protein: CASSVTRSSYEQYF.

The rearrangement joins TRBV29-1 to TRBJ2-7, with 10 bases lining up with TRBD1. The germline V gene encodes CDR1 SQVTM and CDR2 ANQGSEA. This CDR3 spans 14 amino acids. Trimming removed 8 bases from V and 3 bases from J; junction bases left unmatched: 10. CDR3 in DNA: TGCAGCACCGGGGTGTGGACAGGGGGCTACGAGCAGTACTTC. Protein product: CSTGVWTGGYEQYF.

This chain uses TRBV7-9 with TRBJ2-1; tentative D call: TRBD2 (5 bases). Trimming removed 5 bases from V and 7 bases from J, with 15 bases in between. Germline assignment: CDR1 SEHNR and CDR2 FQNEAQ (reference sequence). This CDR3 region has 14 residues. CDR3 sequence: CASSRGPDTNEQFF. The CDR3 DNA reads TGTGCCAGCAGCCGCGGGCCGGATACAAATGAGCAGTTCTTC.

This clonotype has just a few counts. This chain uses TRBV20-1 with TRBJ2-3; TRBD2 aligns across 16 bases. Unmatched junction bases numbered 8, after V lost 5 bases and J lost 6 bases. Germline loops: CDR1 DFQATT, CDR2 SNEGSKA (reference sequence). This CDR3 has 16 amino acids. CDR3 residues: CSAPGLAGGVADTQYF. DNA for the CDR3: TGCAGTGCTCCGGGACTAGCGGGGGGGGTCGCCGATACGCAGTATTTT.

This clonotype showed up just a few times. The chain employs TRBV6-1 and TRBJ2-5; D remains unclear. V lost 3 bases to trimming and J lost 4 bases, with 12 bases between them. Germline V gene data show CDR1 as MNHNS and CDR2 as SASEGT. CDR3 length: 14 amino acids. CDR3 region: CASSEPESGETQYF. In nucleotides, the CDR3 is TGTGCCAGCAGTGAGCCAGAATCGGGAGAGACCCAGTACTTC.

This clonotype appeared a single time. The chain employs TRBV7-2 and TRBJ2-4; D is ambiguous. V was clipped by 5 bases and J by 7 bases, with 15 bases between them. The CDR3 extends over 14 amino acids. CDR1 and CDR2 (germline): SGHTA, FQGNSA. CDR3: CASSPSPANNIQYF. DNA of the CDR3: TGTGCCAGCAGCCCCTCCCCCGCTAACAACATTCAGTACTTC.

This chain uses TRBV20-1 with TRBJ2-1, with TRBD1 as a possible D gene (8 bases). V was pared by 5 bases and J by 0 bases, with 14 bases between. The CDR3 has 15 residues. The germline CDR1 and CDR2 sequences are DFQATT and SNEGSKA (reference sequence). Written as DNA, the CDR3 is TGCAGTGCTGGCACAGGGGGGGCCTCCTACAATGAGCAGTTCTTC. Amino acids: CSAGTGGASYNEQFF.

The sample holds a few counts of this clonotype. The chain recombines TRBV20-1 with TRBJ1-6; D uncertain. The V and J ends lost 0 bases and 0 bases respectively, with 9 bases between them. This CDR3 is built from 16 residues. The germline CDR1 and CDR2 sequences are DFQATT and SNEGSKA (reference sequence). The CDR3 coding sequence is TGCAGTGCTAGAGATACGGGGAGCTCCTATAATTCACCCCTCCACTTT. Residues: CSARDTGSSYNSPLHF.

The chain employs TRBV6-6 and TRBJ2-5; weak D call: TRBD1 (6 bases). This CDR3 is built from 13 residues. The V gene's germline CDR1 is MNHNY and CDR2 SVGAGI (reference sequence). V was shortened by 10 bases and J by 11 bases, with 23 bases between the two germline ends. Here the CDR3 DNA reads TGTGCCACCATGGGGTGGGACAATTACGTGCAGTACTTC. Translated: CATMGWDNYVQYF.